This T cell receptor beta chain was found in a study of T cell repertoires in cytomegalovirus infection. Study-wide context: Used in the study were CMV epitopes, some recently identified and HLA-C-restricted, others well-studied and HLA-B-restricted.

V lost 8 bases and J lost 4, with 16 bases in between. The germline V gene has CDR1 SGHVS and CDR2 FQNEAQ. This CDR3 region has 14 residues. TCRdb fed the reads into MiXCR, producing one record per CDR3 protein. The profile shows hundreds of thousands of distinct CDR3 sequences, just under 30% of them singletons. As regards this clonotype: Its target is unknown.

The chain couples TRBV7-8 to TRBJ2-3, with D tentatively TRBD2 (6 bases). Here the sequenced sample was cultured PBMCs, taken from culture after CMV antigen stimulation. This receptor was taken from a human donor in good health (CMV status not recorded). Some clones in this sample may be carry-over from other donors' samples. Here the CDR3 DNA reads TGTGCCAGCGTGGGCGGGAATCCCCCAGATACGCAGTATTTT. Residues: CASVGGNPPDTQYF.